This T cell receptor beta chain was sequenced in a study of cytomegalovirus exposure and HLA in healthy donors. Study-level findings and limits: When the data were analyzed later, several of the most significant clusters appeared to be linked to common viral pathogens. Per a later analysis, about 17,000 TCR beta sequences showed association with HLA alleles at 0.05 false discovery rate.

Unrecorded immune exposures were likely, despite nominal health at sampling. Germline CDR1 reads SGHRS; CDR2 reads YFSETQ. The CDR3 has 13 amino acids. The V end lost 0 bases, the J end lost 5 bases, and 5 bases lay between the germline ends. Primers included in the PCR were 60 Vbeta and 13 Jbeta primers. Sequenced by immunoSEQ multiplex PCR; TCRdb stores in-frame clones only, minus some. The sample includes about 150,000 clones, under 80% seen only once; the top ten take approximately 2.1%. Points on this clone: Its target is not known.

The J gene is TRBJ1-4, the V gene TRBV5-1, with D unresolved. This sequence was found in a man aged 25 to 40 in good health and CMV-seronegative. Sequenced input: PBMCs. The CDR3 region has the DNA TGCGCCAGCAGCTTGGACATGAATGAAAAACTGTTTTTT. Protein product: CASSLDMNEKLFF.